This passage covers 20 T cell receptor beta chains from one sample sequenced in a study of blood T cell repertoires in COVID-19. Only in-frame clones appear in the TCRdb table, and some are missing; sequencing was by immunoSEQ multiplex PCR. Of about 400,000 clones in the sample, approximately 89% were seen once. Sequenced input: PBMCs or T cells enriched from blood (not recorded which). The receptor source for this set is a woman aged 30 to 39 who had recovered from COVID-19.

The rearrangement links TRBV19 to TRBJ2-2, with 7 positions matching TRBD1. This CDR3 is 14 amino acids long. Trimming at V came to 7 bases and at J to 0 bases, leaving 2 bases not matched to a gene. Germline CDR1 reads LNHDA; CDR2 reads SQIVND (reference sequence). This chain's CDR3 is CASTTGSNTGELFF. The CDR3 region has the DNA TGTGCCAGTACGACAGGGTCGAACACCGGGGAGCTGTTTTTT.

This clone was seen only a few times. The chain has TRBV4-1 and TRBJ1-5; 11 bases match TRBD1. Trimming removed 1 base from V and 4 bases from J; junction bases left unmatched: 3. The CDR3 extends over 16 amino acids. Looked up from germline, CDR1 is MGHRA and CDR2 is YSYEKL. The CDR3 sequence is CASSQGTGGGNQPQHF. The CDR3 DNA reads TGCGCCAGCAGCCAAGGGACAGGGGGCGGGAATCAGCCCCAGCATTTT.

The CDR3 DNA is TGTGCCAGCAGCCCAAGCAGGAACTCCTACGAGCAGTACTTC. Its protein is CASSPSRNSYEQYF. The rearrangement links TRBV11-2 to TRBJ2-7; no definite D call. Germline loops: CDR1 SGHAT, CDR2 FQNNGV. The V end lost 5 bases, the J end lost 0 bases, and 11 bases lay between the germline ends. The CDR3 is 14 amino acids.

This chain uses TRBV28 with TRBJ1-2, with TRBD1 as a possible D gene (5 bases). V lost 4 bases and J 4 bases, leaving 13 bases between the germline ends. Looked up from germline, CDR1 is MDHEN and CDR2 is SYDVKM. This CDR3 is 14 amino acids long. The CDR3 reads CASSSTGPFYGYTF. Written as DNA, the CDR3 is TGTGCCAGCAGTTCAACAGGCCCCTTCTATGGCTACACCTTC.

This chain links TRBV5-1 with TRBJ2-7, with D maybe TRBD1 (6 bases). CDR3 size: 16 residues. CDR1 is SGHRS, CDR2 YFSETQ, per germline. Trimming took 0 bases from V and 2 from J, leaving 15 bases between them. This chain's CDR3 is CASSLVVGTLTYEQYF. The CDR3 coding sequence is TGCGCCAGCAGCTTGGTGGTGGGGACACTAACCTACGAGCAGTACTTC.

The V gene is TRBV9, the J gene TRBJ2-7; TRBD1 might be the D (5 bases). With 1 base removed from V and 2 bases from J, the gap between germline ends came to 16 bases. This CDR3 has 16 residues. The V gene's germline CDR1 is SGDLS and CDR2 YYNGEE. The CDR3: CASSVSGSGRAYEQYF. CDR3 in DNA: TGTGCCAGCAGCGTATCAGGGTCGGGCAGAGCCTACGAGCAGTACTTC.

This clone turned up a few times. The chain carries TRBV9 and TRBJ1-4; D gene unclear. CDR3 size: 15 residues. CDR1 and CDR2 from the germline V gene are SGDLS and YYNGEE. V dropped 0 bases and J dropped 7 bases, with 13 bases sitting between them. The CDR3 coding sequence is TGTGCCAGCAGCGTAGGGGCAGGTTCGAGTGAAAAACTGTTTTTT. Translated, it gives CASSVGAGSSEKLFF.

The chain recombines TRBV25-1 with TRBJ1-6; 9 bases match TRBD1. The germline gives CDR1 MGHDK, CDR2 SYGVNS. CDR3 length: 16 amino acids. With 3 bases clipped from V and 10 bases from J, the junction kept 10 bases outside the gene matches. The CDR3 DNA reads TGTGCCAGCAGTGAGGTAGGGGGACAGGGAAAATCACCCCTCCACTTT. Protein sequence: CASSEVGGQGKSPLHF.

The V call is TRBV9, the J call TRBJ2-7, with 8 bases matching TRBD1. V lost 0 bases and J lost 0; bases outside the gene matches: 5. The germline V gene has CDR1 SGDLS and CDR2 YYNGEE. CDR3 length: 16 residues. DNA for the CDR3: TGTGCCAGCAGCGTAGGGCCGGGACAGGCCTCCTACGAGCAGTACTTC. Protein product: CASSVGPGQASYEQYF.

The rearrangement links TRBV5-6 to TRBJ2-7, with D perhaps TRBD1 (6 bases). Germline V gives CDR1 SGHDT, CDR2 YYEEEE. V lost 1 base, J lost 2 bases, and 10 bases lay in between. CDR3 length equals 14 residues. The CDR3 DNA is TGTGCCAGCAGCTTGTCCGCAGGGGCCTACGAGCAGTACTTC. Protein sequence: CASSLSAGAYEQYF.

The chain has TRBV6-5 and TRBJ1-5, with 11 bases that match TRBD1. CDR1 is MNHEY, CDR2 SVGAGI, per germline. The CDR3 consists of 14 residues. The V and J ends lost 5 bases and 5 bases, in that order; junction bases with no gene match: 2. CDR3 coding DNA: TGTGCCAGCAGTCGGGGACAGGGGGATCAGCCCCAGCATTTT. This encodes CASSRGQGDQPQHF.

This chain connects TRBV11-3 to TRBJ1-1; no firm D call. The CDR3 is made up of 15 amino acids. Trimming removed 5 bases from V and 1 base from J, with 14 bases in between. CDR1 and CDR2 from the germline V gene are SGHNT and YENEEA. Here the CDR3 reads CASSPRVNSNTEAFF. The CDR3 region has the DNA TGTGCCAGCAGCCCGCGGGTCAATTCGAACACTGAAGCTTTCTTT.

V is TRBV12-5 and J is TRBJ1-6; 7 bases agree with TRBD1. This CDR3 is built from 15 residues. With 7 bases clipped from V and 5 bases from J, the junction kept 8 bases outside the gene matches. Germline V gives CDR1 LGHNT, CDR2 FRNRAP. This CDR3 is CASAPRGADNSPLHF. CDR3 DNA: TGTGCTAGTGCCCCCAGGGGGGCGGATAATTCACCCCTCCACTTT.

The chain joins TRBV27 to TRBJ2-2; 13 bases are shared with TRBD2. Per germline, CDR1 MNHEY and CDR2 SMNVEV (reference sequence). The trim removed 5 bases at V and 7 bases at J, leaving 10 bases unmatched. The CDR3 is made up of 17 amino acids. The CDR3 DNA reads TGTGCCAGCAGTCCCAGACTAGCGGGGGGAGTATACGGGGAGCTGTTTTTT. This codes for CASSPRLAGGVYGELFF.

This chain links TRBV5-1 with TRBJ1-1; D uncertain. The germline CDR1 and CDR2 sequences are SGHRS and YFSETQ. Trimming pared 1 base from V and 6 bases from J, leaving 13 bases between. The CDR3 spans 14 residues. The CDR3 spells CASSLWSGSAEAFF. The CDR3, as DNA: TGCGCCAGCAGCTTGTGGTCGGGGTCCGCTGAAGCTTTCTTT.

The CDR3 region has the DNA TGTGCCAGCAGCTTTGGACAGTTGAACACTGAAGCTTTCTTT. Protein: CASSFGQLNTEAFF. J is TRBJ1-1 and V is TRBV9, with D tentatively TRBD1 (6 bases). Germline V gene sequence: CDR1 SGDLS, CDR2 YYNGEE. This CDR3 is 14 amino acids long. V lost 4 bases, J lost 0 bases, and 10 bases lay in between.

This chain connects TRBV5-4 to TRBJ2-3; D perhaps matches TRBD1 (6 bases). From germline, CDR1 is SGHNT and CDR2 YYREEE (reference sequence). The CDR3 is 16 residues long. The V end was cut by 3 bases, the J end by 4 bases, with 18 bases between. The CDR3 DNA reads TGTGCCAGCAGCTCCGGAGGAGACAGGTCGGCAGATACGCAGTATTTT. Protein sequence: CASSSGGDRSADTQYF.

For the CDR3, the DNA is TGTGCCAGTAGTGTACAGATGAACACTGAAGCTTTCTTT. Residues: CASSVQMNTEAFF. This chain links TRBV19 with TRBJ1-1; unclear D gene. The CDR3 consists of 13 residues. Trimming shortened V by 5 bases and J by 0 bases, and 7 bases separated the two germline ends. Germline CDR1 reads LNHDA; CDR2 reads SQIVND (reference sequence).

The chain joins TRBV30 to TRBJ2-2; 8 bases line up with TRBD2. The germline V gene encodes CDR1 GTSNPN and CDR2 SVGIG (reference sequence). The CDR3 loop spans 14 amino acids. V trimming: 2 bases; J trimming: 2 bases; junction bases outside the gene matches: 1. CDR3 sequence: CAWSSGSNTGELFF. The DNA for the CDR3 is TGTGCCTGGAGTAGCGGGAGTAACACCGGGGAGCTGTTTTTT.

The chain links TRBV30 to TRBJ1-5; D unclear. Trimming shortened V by 5 bases and J by 0 bases, and 14 bases separated the two germline ends. The CDR3 covers 15 residues. Germline V gene lookup returns CDR1 GTSNPN and CDR2 SVGIG (reference sequence). CDR3 coding DNA: TGTGCCTGGGCTGTCGGTTCGTATAGCAATCAGCCCCAGCATTTT. It specifies CAWAVGSYSNQPQHF.